Presented here are 32 T cell receptor beta chains from one specimen sequenced in a study of breast tumors, draining lymph nodes, adjacent tissues. From the multiplex PCR reads, TCRdb called clonotypes with MiXCR, one entry per CDR3 protein. Among some 21,000 distinct CDR3 sequences, approximately 53% were seen once, and the ten largest hold less than 9%. Source material: breast tumor tissue. The receptors here all came from a female donor with breast cancer. Some clones in this sample may be carry-over from other donors' samples.

This chain uses TRBV5-4 with TRBJ2-3; TRBD2 matches at 14 bases. V lost 9 bases to trimming and J lost 4 bases; unmatched junction nucleotides: 4. The CDR3 is made up of 14 amino acids. CDR1 is SGHNT and CDR2 is YYREEE in the germline V gene (reference sequence). CDR3 protein: CATRLAGGPDTQYF. DNA for the CDR3: TGTGCCACCCGACTAGCGGGAGGGCCAGATACGCAGTATTTT.

With regard to this clonotype: The conserved phenylalanine or tryptophan normally closing the CDR3 is absent here, so this likely arose from a read error. The rearrangement uses TRBV6-1 and TRBJ2-1, with 9 bases that match TRBD2. This CDR3 is 15 amino acids long. Per germline, CDR1 MNHNS and CDR2 SASEGT. The V segment lost 11 bases and the J segment 4 bases; nucleotides outside the gene matches: 12. CDR3 loop: CASGVHSGRYNEQFL. CDR3 nucleotide sequence: TGTGCCTCGGGGGTCCATAGCGGGAGATACAATGAGCAGTTCCTC.

The rearrangement links TRBV24-1 to TRBJ2-1, with 7 nucleotides matching TRBD1. The CDR3 spans 16 residues. The ends lost 8 bases at V and 5 bases at J; junction bases unmatched: 14. The germline gives CDR1 KGHDR, CDR2 SFDVKD. In DNA form, the CDR3 reads TGTGCCACCACCGGGACAGTGGGTCTATTGAACAATGAGCAGTTCTTC. This translates into CATTGTVGLLNNEQFF.

As regards this clonotype: A read error may explain this, as a much larger clone is one base away. V usage is TRBV6-1 and J usage is TRBJ1-2; 10 bases align to TRBD1. CDR1 and CDR2 (germline): MNHNS, SASEGT. Unmatched junction bases numbered 5, after V lost 6 bases and J lost 7 bases. The CDR3 totals 13 residues. This chain's CDR3 is CASRHRDRGGYTF. CDR3 sequence (DNA): TGTGCCAGCAGACACCGGGACAGGGGTGGCTACACCTTC.

The J gene is TRBJ1-2, the V gene TRBV20-1, with D hard to call. Per the germline V gene, CDR1 is DFQATT and CDR2 is SNEGSKA (reference sequence). This CDR3 spans 10 amino acids. V was cut by 8 bases and J by 7 bases, with 11 bases left in between. CDR3 sequence (DNA): TGCAGTCAGATAGCGGTTGGCTACACCTTC. Encoded protein: CSQIAVGYTF.

This clonotype was seen many times. This may arise from a read error, as a much more abundant clone is one base away. The chain is built from TRBV9 and TRBJ2-7; no clear D gene. The CDR3 runs to 14 residues. The germline gives CDR1 SGDLS, CDR2 YYNGEE. For the CDR3, the DNA is TGTGCCAGCAGCGTACACAGCAACTCCTACGAGCAGTCCTTC. Encoded protein: CASSVHSNSYEQSF.

This clonotype has ten or more counts. This chain connects TRBV7-2 to TRBJ2-1; 7 positions agree with TRBD2. V lost 3 bases to trimming and J lost 7 bases; unmatched junction nucleotides: 12. The CDR3 length is 16 residues. From germline, CDR1 is SGHTA and CDR2 FQGNSA. The CDR3 nucleotides read TGTGCCAGCAGCTTCGCCCTAGCGGAAGGGCGGAATGAGCAGTTCTTC. It specifies CASSFALAEGRNEQFF.

This clonotype is judged medium-sized (0.01 to 0.1%). This sequence joins TRBV7-3 and TRBJ2-3; 8 bases are shared with TRBD2. J lost 2 bases, V lost 2 bases, and 3 bases had no gene match. CDR3 length: 15 amino acids. Germline V gene data show CDR1 as SGHTA and CDR2 as FQGTGA. Here the CDR3 reads CASSLAGGYTDTQYF. CDR3 DNA sequence: TGTGCCAGCAGCTTAGCGGGAGGCTACACAGATACGCAGTATTTT.

The V call is TRBV7-2, the J call TRBJ1-6, with D unclear. The CDR3 runs 17 residues. V was clipped by 2 bases and J by 7 bases, with 18 bases between them. The germline V gene has CDR1 SGHTA and CDR2 FQGNSA. The CDR3 spells CASSLLAGEAENSPLHF. The CDR3 coding sequence is TGTGCCAGCAGCTTACTAGCGGGAGAGGCAGAAAATTCACCCCTCCACTTT.

The table lists this clonotype with many counts. The chain links TRBV11-2 to TRBJ2-7; the D is unclear. This CDR3 contains 15 residues. The ends were cut back, 1 base at V and 3 bases at J, with 13 bases in the middle. Germline V lookup: CDR1 SGHAT, CDR2 FQNNGV. The CDR3 is CASSLVRGRSYEQYF. The CDR3 DNA reads TGTGCCAGCAGCTTAGTTCGTGGCAGAAGCTACGAGCAGTACTTC.

This clonotype has more than one count but fewer than ten. The DNA of the CDR3 is TGCAGCTTTGGGGCTAGCGGGAGGACCAATGAGCAGTTCTTC. It translates to CSFGASGRTNEQFF. This sequence joins TRBV20-1 and TRBJ2-1, with 11 bases aligning to TRBD2. Germline CDR1 DFQATT, CDR2 SNEGSKA (reference sequence). The CDR3 is 14 amino acids.

This clonotype has a count of ten or more. One base away lies a much larger clone, so this may be a sequencing read error. The CDR3 DNA follows: TGTGCCAGCAGCGGACTAGTGCTAACCCAGAACTTC. Protein sequence: CASSGLVLTQNF. The chain recombines TRBV11-2 with TRBJ2-5, with TRBD2 matching 7 bases. Germline V CDR1 and CDR2: SGHAT, FQNNGV. There are 12 residues in the CDR3.

V is TRBV6-2 or TRBV6-3 and J is TRBJ2-7; 8 nucleotides agree with TRBD1. CDR1 is MNHEY, CDR2 SVGEGT, per germline. The length of the CDR3 is 14 residues. The trim removed 6 bases at V and 0 bases at J, leaving 4 bases unmatched. Written as DNA, the CDR3 is TGTGCCAGCAGCCGGGACAGGAGCTCCTACGAGCAGTACTTC. It codes for CASSRDRSSYEQYF.

This clonotype showed up many times. This rearrangement joins TRBV28 to TRBJ2-5, with D possibly TRBD2 on 6 matching bases. Germline V lookup: CDR1 MDHEN, CDR2 SYDVKM. Trimming took 4 bases from V and 1 from J, leaving 16 bases between them. The CDR3 contains 16 residues. The CDR3 region is CASSSQGGTLQETQYF. CDR3 nucleotide sequence: TGTGCCAGCAGTTCCCAGGGCGGGACGCTCCAAGAGACCCAGTACTTC.

A note on this clonotype: The junction departs from germline at one end; a sequencing error may be responsible. As DNA, the CDR3 is TGTGCCGGCAGTTCTGCGGGAGGGCCCTCGGATGAGCAGTTGTTC. This codes for CAGSSAGGPSDEQLF. J is TRBJ2-1 and V is TRBV6-5; 9 bases are a match to TRBD2. This CDR3 is 15 amino acids long. Germline-derived CDR1 and CDR2 are MNHEY and SVGAGI.

This chain joins TRBV6-1 and TRBJ2-7; 7 bases fit TRBD1. The CDR3 extends over 14 amino acids. With V trimmed by 8 bases and J by 3 bases, 10 bases remained unmatched. Germline V CDR1 and CDR2: MNHNS, SASEGT. This chain's CDR3 is CASGQVHRGYEQYF. CDR3 bases: TGTGCCAGCGGTCAAGTTCACAGGGGCTACGAGCAGTACTTC.

On this clonotype: The junction departs from germline at one end; a sequencing error may be responsible. J is TRBJ2-3 and V is TRBV29-1; TRBD2 matches 10 bases. Germline V gives CDR1 SQVTM, CDR2 ANQGSEA. This CDR3 comprises 13 residues. The CDR3 region is CSEGGTSADTRYF. CDR3 DNA sequence: TGCAGCGAAGGCGGGACTAGCGCAGATACGCGGTATTTT.

This clonotype was seen many times. The chain joins TRBV7-9 to TRBJ2-1; D is unresolved. This CDR3 region has 16 residues. V was pared by 6 bases and J by 2 bases, with 17 bases between. Germline V gene lookup returns CDR1 SEHNR and CDR2 FQNEAQ (reference sequence). Here the CDR3 reads CASSIRLQATYNEQFF. The CDR3 DNA follows: TGTGCCAGCAGTATCAGGCTTCAGGCCACCTACAATGAGCAGTTCTTC.

Sample share makes this clonotype medium-sized. This chain uses TRBV12-3 or TRBV12-4 with TRBJ1-6, with 7 bases aligning to TRBD1. Germline trimming cut 7 bases from V and 6 bases from J; bases unmatched to any gene: 6. This CDR3 is built from 14 residues. The CDR3 bases are TGTGCCAGCACCCCGACAGGGAGTAATTCACCCCTCCACTTT. Residues: CASTPTGSNSPLHF.

This clonotype was seen repeatedly, ten times or more. Since a much larger clone is just one base distant, this may be a read error. The chain couples TRBV6-2 or TRBV6-3 to TRBJ2-1, with 7 bases aligning to TRBD1. V gave up 5 bases and J gave up 5 bases; unmatched junction bases: 12. The CDR3 has 16 residues. Germline V gene data show CDR1 as MNHEY and CDR2 as SVGEGT. CDR3 residues: CASSHLRGPGDNEQFF. DNA of the CDR3: TGTGCCAGCAGTCACTTGAGGGGGCCGGGCGACAATGAGCAGTTCTTC.

This chain uses TRBV20-1 with TRBJ2-7; 13 bases line up with TRBD2. From germline, CDR1 is DFQATT and CDR2 SNEGSKA (reference sequence). The CDR3 extends over 14 amino acids. This CDR3 reads CAGTSGTFSYEQYF. DNA of the CDR3: TGCGCCGGGACTAGCGGGACTTTCTCCTACGAGCAGTACTTC.

This clonotype is termed medium-sized. The rearrangement uses TRBV3-1 and TRBJ2-3, with a possible D match to TRBD2 (6 bases). Germline CDR1 is LGHDT and CDR2 is YNNKEL (reference sequence). The V end was cut by 6 bases, the J end by 1 base, with 11 bases between. The CDR3 has 14 amino acids. This CDR3 reads CASRSASGTDTQYF. In DNA, the CDR3 is TGTGCCAGCAGGTCGGCTAGCGGCACAGATACGCAGTATTTT.

A note on this clonotype: This may stem from a read error, because a much larger clone lies one nucleotide away. The gene calls are TRBV20-1 and TRBJ1-4; D possibly corresponds to TRBD1 (6 bases). This CDR3 comprises 11 residues. Germline CDR1 reads DFQATT; CDR2 reads SNEGSKA (reference sequence). This CDR3 is CSAGYRDKLSF. The CDR3 DNA is TGCAGTGCAGGGTACAGGGACAAACTGTCTTTT.

This clonotype is labeled medium-sized. This chain connects TRBV6-2 or TRBV6-3 to TRBJ2-5, with TRBD2 identical over 8 bases. The germline CDR1 and CDR2 sequences are MNHEY and SVGEGT. J was trimmed by 5 bases and V by 5 bases; bases with no gene match: 7. The CDR3 spans 14 residues. In nucleotides, the CDR3 is TGTGCCAGCAGTGTCAGCGGGAGTGGGGAGACCCAGTACTTC. Its translation is CASSVSGSGETQYF.

The chain is built from TRBV24-1 and TRBJ1-2, with a tentative D call TRBD1 (6 bases). Germline V gene lookup returns CDR1 KGHDR and CDR2 SFDVKD. The V end was cut by 4 bases, the J end by 5 bases, with 13 bases between. The CDR3 runs to 14 residues. This chain's CDR3 is CATSDDRTVYGYTF. The CDR3 nucleotides read TGTGCCACCAGTGACGACAGGACAGTTTATGGCTACACCTTC.

This clonotype showed up many times. With a much larger clone just one base away, this may be a read error. The chain links TRBV6-4 to TRBJ2-3; D might be TRBD1 (6 bases). Germline-derived CDR1 and CDR2 are MRHNA and SNTAGT. Trimming stripped 5 bases from V and 2 bases from J, with 17 bases between. CDR3 length: 16 residues. DNA of the CDR3: TGTGCCAGCAGTCACGAGGACAGAGGGGCCACAGATACGCAGTATTTT. This gives the protein CASSHEDRGATDTQYF.

The rearrangement joins TRBV30 to TRBJ2-2; tentatively, D is TRBD1 (7 bases). V lost 0 bases, J lost 6 bases, and 17 bases lay in between. Germline-derived CDR1 and CDR2 are GTSNPN and SVGIG (reference sequence). The CDR3 is 16 residues long. In DNA, the CDR3 is TGTGCCTGGAGTGTGGGGGGCAGGGGGTTGGCCGGGGAGCTGTTTTTT. It yields the protein CAWSVGGRGLAGELFF.

This clonotype was counted many times. This chain uses TRBV20-1 with TRBJ2-1; 8 bases fit TRBD2. Per germline, CDR1 DFQATT and CDR2 SNEGSKA (reference sequence). After removal of 2 bases from V and 4 bases from J, the junction contained 7 bases not matched to a gene. The CDR3 contains 15 residues. The CDR3 reads CSARSSGGIYNEQFF. DNA of the CDR3: TGCAGTGCTAGATCCTCGGGGGGGATTTACAATGAGCAGTTCTTC.

The rearrangement links TRBV20-1 to TRBJ2-3; TRBD2 matches 8 bases. J gave up 2 bases and V 8 bases, and 15 bases lay outside the gene matches. This CDR3 contains 16 residues. Germline CDR1 is DFQATT and CDR2 is SNEGSKA (reference sequence). CDR3 in DNA: TGCAGTCTTGCTACCGCGGGAGGATGGGTCACAGATACGCAGTATTTT. Translation: CSLATAGGWVTDTQYF.

This clonotype has ten or more counts. One end of the junction does not line up with germline, which may come from a read error. The J gene is TRBJ2-7, the V gene TRBV9, with D possibly being TRBD2 (6 bases). CDR1 is SGDLS, CDR2 YYNGEE, per germline. The CDR3 is made up of 13 amino acids. The CDR3 DNA follows: TGTGCCAACAGCGTGGAGGGATCATACGAGCAGTACTTC. Amino acid sequence: CANSVEGSYEQYF.

This clonotype has ten or more counts. The V call is TRBV29-1, the J call TRBJ2-6; D is uncertain. The CDR3 has 13 residues. V lost 4 bases and J 0 bases, leaving 4 bases between the germline ends. CDR1 SQVTM and CDR2 ANQGSEA come from the germline V gene. The CDR3 nucleotides are TGCAGCGTTGCCTCCTCTGGGGCCAACGTCCTGACTTTC. Translating it yields CSVASSGANVLTF.

This chain connects TRBV7-3 to TRBJ2-2; maybe TRBD2 (6 bases). In germline, CDR1 is SGHTA, CDR2 FQGTGA. V lost 0 bases, J lost 3 bases, and 8 bases lay in between. This CDR3 comprises 15 residues. Here the CDR3 DNA reads TGTGCCAGCAGCTTAACTAGCGGATACACCGGGGAGCTGTTTTTT. Its translation is CASSLTSGYTGELFF.